These 21 T cell receptor beta chains share one sample of origin, sequenced in a study of cytomegalovirus exposure and HLA in healthy donors. The assay was immunoSEQ multiplex PCR, and TCRdb's table has in-frame clones only and misses some. The data show roughly 98,000 clones, approximately 90% seen once. The source material was PBMCs. These TCRs come from a woman aged 25 to 45 in good health and CMV-seronegative.

The V call is TRBV5-1, the J call TRBJ2-6, with a possible D match to TRBD2 (6 bases). The V end lost 6 bases, the J end lost 1 base, and 8 bases lay between the germline ends. In germline, CDR1 is SGHRS, CDR2 YFSETQ. The CDR3 length is 14 residues. The CDR3 reads CASTGRSGANVLTF. CDR3 nucleotides: TGCGCCAGCACAGGGAGGTCTGGGGCCAACGTCCTGACTTTC. The whole variable domain, filled in from reference TRBV5-1 and TRBJ2-6, reads KAGVTQTPRYLIKTRGQQVTLSCSPISGHRSVSWYQQTPGQGLQFLFEYFSETQRNKGNFPGRFSGRQFSNSRSEMNVSTLELGDSALYLCASTGRSGANVLTFGAGSRLTVL.

V is TRBV18 and J is TRBJ1-2; 9 bases match TRBD1. After removal of 3 bases from V and 6 bases from J, the junction contained 5 bases not matched to a gene. Germline loops: CDR1 KGHSH, CDR2 LQKENI. The CDR3 is 14 residues long. This CDR3 reads CASSPGQGWDGYTF. CDR3 bases: TGTGCCAGCTCACCGGGACAGGGATGGGATGGCTACACCTTC.

The V gene is TRBV4-1, the J gene TRBJ2-5; 8 bases align to TRBD2. The germline gives CDR1 MGHRA, CDR2 YSYEKL. This CDR3 spans 15 amino acids. Losses at the gene ends were 4 bases for V and 4 bases for J; bases not matched to a gene: 8. CDR3: CASSPQTSAVETQYF. The DNA of the CDR3 is TGCGCCAGCAGCCCCCAGACTAGCGCGGTAGAGACCCAGTACTTC.

Only one count was recorded for this clone. V is TRBV7-8 and J is TRBJ2-7; 8 nucleotides agree with TRBD2. The germline gives CDR1 SGHVS, CDR2 FQNEAQ. The CDR3 loop spans 14 amino acids. V shed 0 bases and J 13 bases; nucleotides not matched to a gene: 11. The CDR3: CASSLASGTTKGYF. CDR3 DNA: TGTGCCAGCAGCTTAGCTAGCGGGACTACGAAGGGATACTTC.

The V and J genes are TRBV10-3 and TRBJ2-7; the D gene is possibly TRBD2 (7 bases). V lost 11 bases and J lost 3, with 17 bases in between. CDR1 ENHRY and CDR2 SYGVKD come from the germline V gene. This CDR3 region has 13 residues. The chain's CDR3 is CAFGEGGVYEQYF. The CDR3 DNA reads TGTGCCTTTGGGGAGGGGGGTGTCTACGAGCAGTACTTC.

This sequence joins TRBV7-9 and TRBJ1-5, with D perhaps matching TRBD1 (6 bases). This CDR3 spans 13 amino acids. V gave up 6 bases and J gave up 4 bases, with 10 bases separating them. Germline-derived CDR1 and CDR2 are SEHNR and FQNEAQ (reference sequence). The CDR3 coding sequence is TGTGCCAGCAGTTTAACAGGGAATCAGCCCCAGCATTTT. Protein sequence: CASSLTGNQPQHF.

This clone is a singleton in its sample. DNA for the CDR3: TGCGCCAGCAGCGCACGGACAGTCAACACCGGGGAGCTGTTTTTT. Protein: CASSARTVNTGELFF. The rearrangement joins TRBV4-3 to TRBJ2-2, with a tentative D call TRBD1 (6 bases). Trimming removed 5 bases from V and 2 bases from J, with 12 bases in between. Germline lookup yields CDR1 LGHNA and CDR2 YSLEER. The CDR3 is 15 residues long.

J is TRBJ1-4 and V is TRBV6-6; D remains ambiguous. Trimming removed 8 bases from V and 3 bases from J, with 19 bases in between. Germline CDR1 is MNHNY and CDR2 is SVGAGI (reference sequence). The length of the CDR3 is 16 residues. The CDR3 sequence is CASSYGSASPNEKLFF. In DNA form, the CDR3 reads TGTGCCAGCTCCTACGGGTCCGCATCGCCTAATGAAAAACTGTTTTTT.

This chain joins TRBV27 and TRBJ2-5, with 7 bases that match TRBD1. Germline loops: CDR1 MNHEY, CDR2 SMNVEV (reference sequence). The length of the CDR3 is 14 residues. J gave up 3 bases and V 2 bases, and 3 bases lay outside the gene matches. CDR3 sequence reads: CASSLIQGEETQYF. The CDR3 nucleotides are TGTGCCAGCAGTTTAATCCAGGGGGAAGAGACCCAGTACTTC.

This clone was seen once. The rearrangement links TRBV6-1 to TRBJ2-6; TRBD1 matches at 9 bases. The CDR3 sequence is 15 residues long. V gave up 4 bases and J gave up 6 bases; unmatched junction bases: 4. Germline V gene sequence: CDR1 MNHNS, CDR2 SASEGT. CDR3 protein: CASSATQGAANVLTF. The CDR3 coding sequence is TGTGCCAGCAGTGCCACACAGGGGGCGGCCAACGTCCTGACTTTC.

The chain has TRBV27 and TRBJ2-7; tentative D call: TRBD2 (6 bases). CDR1 is MNHEY and CDR2 is SMNVEV in the germline V gene (reference sequence). The CDR3 has 14 residues. The ends were cut back, 6 bases at V and 3 bases at J, with 15 bases in the middle. CDR3 region: CASRGDFGFYEQYF. CDR3 DNA: TGTGCCAGCAGAGGGGACTTTGGTTTCTACGAGCAGTACTTC.

The chain joins TRBV6-5 to TRBJ1-2; no firm D call. CDR1 MNHEY and CDR2 SVGAGI come from the germline V gene. CDR3 length equals 13 residues. Trimming pared 8 bases from V and 0 bases from J, leaving 10 bases between. CDR3 protein: CASRQAPNYGYTF. The CDR3 DNA reads TGTGCCAGCCGCCAAGCTCCTAACTATGGCTACACCTTC.

This chain uses TRBV6-6 with TRBJ1-1; tentative D call: TRBD1 (5 bases). V lost 6 bases and J 1 base, leaving 6 bases between the germline ends. CDR1 MNHNY and CDR2 SVGAGI come from the germline V gene (reference sequence). The CDR3 consists of 12 residues. CDR3 region: CASRGQNTEAFF. The CDR3 DNA follows: TGTGCCAGCAGAGGACAGAACACTGAAGCTTTCTTT.

This clone has just one count. The chain recombines TRBV5-6 with TRBJ2-2, with TRBD1 as a possible D gene (5 bases). The V gene lost 0 bases and the J gene lost 5 bases, with 8 bases spanning the gap. The CDR3 loop spans 14 amino acids. Looked up from germline, CDR1 is SGHDT and CDR2 is YYEEEE. The CDR3, as DNA: TGTGCCAGCAGCTTGGACGCAGGGACCGGGGAGCTGTTTTTT. Its translation is CASSLDAGTGELFF.

The rearrangement uses TRBV19 and TRBJ2-5; TRBD1 matches at 7 bases. Germline V gene data show CDR1 as LNHDA and CDR2 as SQIVND (reference sequence). The V gene end was trimmed by 6 bases and the J gene end by 5 bases; junction bases not matched to a gene: 12. This CDR3 is 15 amino acids long. The DNA of the CDR3 is TGTGCCAGTAGCAAGAGGGACAGCCTTCTGGAGACCCAGTACTTC. Translation: CASSKRDSLLETQYF.

This chain links TRBV5-1 with TRBJ2-3, with 8 bases aligning to TRBD2. This CDR3 has 15 residues. J gave up 2 bases and V 2 bases, and 4 bases lay outside the gene matches. Looked up from germline, CDR1 is SGHRS and CDR2 is YFSETQ. The DNA for the CDR3 is TGCGCCAGCAGCTTACCGGGGGGGTTCACAGATACGCAGTATTTT. Translated, it gives CASSLPGGFTDTQYF. The full variable domain, rest sourced from reference TRBV5-1 and TRBJ2-3, is KAGVTQTPRYLIKTRGQQVTLSCSPISGHRSVSWYQQTPGQGLQFLFEYFSETQRNKGNFPGRFSGRQFSNSRSEMNVSTLELGDSALYLCASSLPGGFTDTQYFGPGTRLTVL.

This clone came up once. The chain employs TRBV7-8 and TRBJ2-2, with D hard to call. Germline loops: CDR1 SGHVS, CDR2 FQNEAQ. The CDR3 has 14 residues. Trimming removed 2 bases at V and 6 bases at J, with 10 bases between. Here the CDR3 reads CASSLRSFAGELFF. In DNA form, the CDR3 reads TGTGCCAGCAGCTTACGGAGTTTCGCCGGGGAGCTGTTTTTT. Based on the CDR3 plus reference TRBV7-8 and TRBJ2-2, the full variable domain is GAGVSQSPRYKVAKRGQDVALRCDPISGHVSLFWYQQALGQGPEFLTYFQNEAQLDKSGLPSDRFFAERPEGSVSTLKIQRTQQEDSAVYLCASSLRSFAGELFFGEGSRLTVL.

The chain recombines TRBV5-6 with TRBJ1-5; 7 bases align to TRBD1. The CDR3 spans 18 residues. Trimming at V came to 3 bases and at J to 0 bases, leaving 12 bases not matched to a gene. Germline V lookup: CDR1 SGHDT, CDR2 YYEEEE. CDR3 region: CASSSLRDRDYSNQPQHF. CDR3 DNA sequence: TGTGCCAGCAGCTCCCTCCGGGACAGAGACTATAGCAATCAGCCCCAGCATTTT.

This clone has more than one count but fewer than ten. This rearrangement joins TRBV7-3 to TRBJ2-7; 9 bases map to TRBD1. This CDR3 has 15 amino acids. V was pared by 5 bases and J by 7 bases, with 12 bases of the junction left unmatched. Looked up from germline, CDR1 is SGHTA and CDR2 is FQGTGA. This CDR3 reads CASSLGGQGPREQYF. CDR3 in DNA: TGTGCCAGCAGCCTTGGGGGACAGGGACCGAGGGAGCAGTACTTC.

The genes are TRBV5-1 and TRBJ1-1; perhaps TRBD1 as D (6 bases). The CDR3 loop spans 14 amino acids. The V gene lost 0 bases and the J gene lost 6 bases, with 12 bases spanning the gap. The germline CDR1 and CDR2 sequences are SGHRS and YFSETQ. The CDR3 nucleotides are TGCGCCAGCAGCTTGGACAGGGTGGAAGCTGAAGCTTTCTTT. Amino acid sequence: CASSLDRVEAEAFF.

The chain combines TRBV7-6 with TRBJ2-3; 13 bases fit TRBD2. The CDR3 sequence is 17 residues long. The germline V gene has CDR1 SGHVS and CDR2 FNYEAQ. Trimming took 5 bases from V and 2 from J; bases not matched to a gene: 7. This CDR3 reads CASSQGLAGSNTDTQYF. In DNA form, the CDR3 reads TGTGCCAGCAGCCAGGGACTAGCGGGATCGAACACAGATACGCAGTATTTT.